This is a list of T cell receptor beta chains from one sample in a study of shared clonotypes between healthy human individuals. Generated by immunoSEQ multiplex PCR, the TCRdb table keeps only in-frame clones and is missing some. The sample has 100,000 or so clones, more than 45% seen once; the top ten hold approximately 16%. The sequenced sample was PBMCs. The receptors were gathered from a woman between 40 and 50 years old in good health. Some clones in this sample may be carry-over from other donors' samples. The CDR3 runs from the conserved cysteine through the conserved F or W. A D gene is named only where the DNA matches it firmly. Where a row states a size, it is once, few, many or the class of an expanded clone; other rows omit it.

D	V	J	size	DNA	CDR3
TRBD2	TRBV28	TRBJ2-7	-	TGTGCCAGCAGTTTAGTCGGCGGGAGTGGCGAGCAGTACTTC	CASSLVGGSGEQYF
TRBD2	TRBV9	TRBJ2-5	-	TGTGCCAGCAGCGTAGACGGGACTAGCGGGAGCGAGACCCAGTACTTC	CASSVDGTSGSETQYF
-	TRBV28	TRBJ1-6	-	TGTGCCAGCAGTTTACGGCGCCCACCCCTCCACTTT	CASSLRRPPLHF
-	TRBV9	TRBJ2-4	-	-	CASSVEVGQGARGLYF
-	TRBV29-1	TRBJ1-1	few	TGCAGCGTGAGGGCAGGATGGGGGATGAACACTGAAGCTTTCTTT	CSVRAGWGMNTEAFF
-	TRBV7-7	TRBJ2-1	many	TGTGCCAGCAGCTTAGATGGGTCCTACAATGAGCAGTTCTTC	CASSLDGSYNEQFF
-	TRBV4-1	TRBJ1-1	-	TGCGCCAGCAGCCAAGTTATCGGGGACACTGAAGCTTTCTTT	CASSQVIGDTEAFF
TRBD1	TRBV29-1	TRBJ2-1	-	TGCAGCTCAACCTTGGCCACGACCGGGACAGGGGGCGATGAGCAGTTCTTC	CSSTLATTGTGGDEQFF
TRBD1	TRBV5-1	TRBJ1-2	few	TGCGCCAGCAGCTTCGGACAGGGGGCTTATGGCTACACCTTC	CASSFGQGAYGYTF
-	TRBV6-5	TRBJ1-3	-	TGTGCCAGCAGGACAGGTGGCTCTGGAAACACCATATATTTT	CASRTGGSGNTIYF
-	TRBV27	TRBJ1-3	once	TGTGCCACCACATTTGGAAACACCATATATTTT	CATTFGNTIYF
-	TRBV13	TRBJ1-1	few	TGTGCCAGCAGCCCGTGGGGTCCGGCGGGGACTGAAGCTTTCTTT	CASSPWGPAGTEAFF
TRBD2	TRBV7-2	TRBJ2-3	few	TGTGCCAGCAGCTCGGGACTAGCGGGAGGGCCTAGCACAGATACGCAGTATTTT	CASSSGLAGGPSTDTQYF
TRBD1	TRBV28	TRBJ2-7	once	TGTGCCAGCAGTTTATTATGGCAGGGGGTGGTCGAGCAGTACTTC	CASSLLWQGVVEQYF
-	TRBV6-5	TRBJ2-4	few	TGTGCCAGCTCGGGAGCCAAAAACATTCAGTACTTC	CASSGAKNIQYF
-	TRBV5-1	TRBJ2-1	many	TGCGCCAGCAGTGGGTCTGGACCCTCCTACAATGAGCAGTTCTTC	CASSGSGPSYNEQFF
TRBD2	TRBV2	TRBJ2-7	once	TGTGCCAGCAGACTAGCGGGGCACTCCTACGAGCAGTACTTC	CASRLAGHSYEQYF
TRBD1	TRBV2	TRBJ2-7	many	TGTGCCAGCAGTAGAACCGGGACAGGGGGCGAGCAGTACTTC	CASSRTGTGGEQYF
-	TRBV15	TRBJ1-1	many	TGTGCCACCAGCCGGCCAAGAGGGCTTAGGACTGAAGCTTTCTTT	CATSRPRGLRTEAFF
TRBD2	TRBV5-1	TRBJ2-1	-	TGCGCCAGCAGCTTACGGACTAGCGAGGCCCAACAGCAGTTCTTC	CASSLRTSEAQQQFF
TRBD1	TRBV7-2	TRBJ1-1	few	TGTGCCAGCAGCTTAGTTAGGGGGACAGACACTGAAGCTTTCTTT	CASSLVRGTDTEAFF
-	TRBV11-3	TRBJ2-2	once	TGTGCCAGCAGGGGGACCAACGGGGAGCTGTTTTTT	CASRGTNGELFF
-	TRBV7-3	TRBJ2-1	once	TGTGCCAGCAGCCCCGTGGAGGGTCGCTCCTACAATGAGCAGTTCTTC	CASSPVEGRSYNEQFF
-	TRBV29-1	TRBJ2-5	-	TGCAGCGTTGGTCACGAGCCCCAAGAGACCCAGTACTTC	CSVGHEPQETQYF
TRBD1	TRBV5-1	TRBJ2-7	-	TGCGCCAGCAGCCTCCCGGGACAGGGGAAGTGGGAGCAGTACTTC	CASSLPGQGKWEQYF
-	TRBV7-8	TRBJ2-7	few	TGTGCCAGCAGCTTAGCAGAAGGGGCGCTCTACGAGCAGTACTTC	CASSLAEGALYEQYF
TRBD2	TRBV7-9	TRBJ2-7	-	TGTGCCAGCAGCTCGAAGACTAGCGGAGACTACGAGCAGTACTTC	CASSSKTSGDYEQYF
-	TRBV4-3	TRBJ2-2	-	TGCGCCAGCAGCCAGGGTCTAAACACCGGGGAGCTGTTTTTT	CASSQGLNTGELFF
-	TRBV30	TRBJ1-2	-	TGTGCCTGGAGCCTTCAGGGGAACCATGGCTACACCTTC	CAWSLQGNHGYTF